These 8 T cell receptor beta chains were all obtained from the same sample, sequenced in a study of OX40 agonist ivuxolimab in advanced cancers. The method was immunoSEQ multiplex PCR; TCRdb's version includes in-frame clones alone and lacks a portion of them. The sample contains some 60,000 clones, more than 80% of which appear only once. Here the sequenced sample was CD4+ or CD8+ T cells sorted from blood, taken in a trial of the OX40 agonist ivuxolimab. These receptors were collected from an adult with an advanced solid tumor such as melanoma, head and neck, liver or kidney cancer.

The V gene is TRBV2, the J gene TRBJ2-3; D not resolved. V lost 2 bases to trimming and J lost 2 bases, with 8 bases between them. Germline CDR1 is SNHLY and CDR2 is FYNNEI. The CDR3 spans 14 residues. The CDR3 reads CASSENQATDTQYF. CDR3 sequence (DNA): TGTGCCAGCAGTGAAAATCAGGCCACAGATACGCAGTATTTT.

The chain combines TRBV4-3 with TRBJ2-6; D call uncertain. There are 16 residues in the CDR3. CDR1 and CDR2 (germline): LGHNA, YSLEER. Trimming removed 0 bases at V and 0 bases at J, with 6 bases between. In nucleotides, the CDR3 is TGCGCCAGCAGCCAAGATAGACGCTCTGGGGCCAACGTCCTGACTTTC. Translated, it gives CASSQDRRSGANVLTF.

The V and J genes are TRBV15 and TRBJ2-7; D not resolved. The CDR3 has 15 residues. From germline, CDR1 is LNHNV and CDR2 YYDKDF (reference sequence). The ends were cut back, 0 bases at V and 5 bases at J, with 14 bases in the middle. CDR3 protein: CATSRDPGGKNEQYF. The CDR3 region has the DNA TGTGCCACCAGCAGAGATCCCGGCGGAAAGAACGAGCAGTACTTC. The full variable domain, its missing parts supplied by reference TRBV15 and TRBJ2-7, is DAMVIQNPRYQVTQFGKPVTLSCSQTLNHNVMYWYQQKSSQAPKLLFHYYDKDFNNEADTPDNFQSRRPNTSFCFLDIRSPGLGDTAMYLCATSRDPGGKNEQYFGPGTRLTVT.

V is TRBV5-1 and J is TRBJ1-2, with a tentative D call TRBD1 (5 bases). The CDR3 length is 12 residues. Germline V lookup: CDR1 SGHRS, CDR2 YFSETQ. Trimming stripped 2 bases from V and 5 bases from J, with 7 bases between. CDR3 amino acids: CASSFGTYGYTF. CDR3 coding DNA: TGCGCCAGCAGCTTCGGGACGTATGGCTACACCTTC.

This clone was seen more than once but under ten times. The V and J genes are TRBV2 and TRBJ1-2; a weak D match, TRBD1 (6 bases). V was pared by 7 bases and J by 5 bases, with 23 bases between. The CDR3 covers 16 residues. CDR1 and CDR2 (germline): SNHLY, FYNNEI. The CDR3 sequence is CASTTGPAGGNYGYTF. The CDR3 nucleotides are TGTGCCAGCACTACCGGCCCGGCTGGGGGCAATTATGGCTACACCTTC.

V gene TRBV11-3 combines with J gene TRBJ2-7, with D unclear. Trimming cost V 0 bases and J 3 bases, with 6 bases left between them. Germline V gene lookup returns CDR1 SGHNT and CDR2 YENEEA. The CDR3 contains 13 residues. The CDR3: CASSLDTDYEQYF. In DNA form, the CDR3 reads TGTGCCAGCAGCTTAGATACGGACTACGAGCAGTACTTC.

The chain links TRBV7-2 to TRBJ1-2; TRBD1 matches at 10 bases. The V and J ends lost 4 bases and 8 bases, in that order; junction bases with no gene match: 13. CDR1 is SGHTA and CDR2 is FQGNSA in the germline V gene. The CDR3 runs to 16 residues. In DNA form, the CDR3 reads TGTGCCAGCAGCTCTAGACAGGGGGCGCTTTCCAAAGGCTACACCTTC. It specifies CASSSRQGALSKGYTF.

The chain couples TRBV6-5 to TRBJ2-5, with D tentatively TRBD1 or TRBD2 (5 bases each). This CDR3 spans 14 amino acids. The germline V gene has CDR1 MNHEY and CDR2 SVGAGI. Trimming shortened V by 6 bases and J by 6 bases, and 17 bases separated the two germline ends. The CDR3 loop reads CASSPGRFGQTQYF. As DNA, the CDR3 is TGTGCCAGCAGCCCGGGACGGTTCGGGCAGACCCAGTACTTC.